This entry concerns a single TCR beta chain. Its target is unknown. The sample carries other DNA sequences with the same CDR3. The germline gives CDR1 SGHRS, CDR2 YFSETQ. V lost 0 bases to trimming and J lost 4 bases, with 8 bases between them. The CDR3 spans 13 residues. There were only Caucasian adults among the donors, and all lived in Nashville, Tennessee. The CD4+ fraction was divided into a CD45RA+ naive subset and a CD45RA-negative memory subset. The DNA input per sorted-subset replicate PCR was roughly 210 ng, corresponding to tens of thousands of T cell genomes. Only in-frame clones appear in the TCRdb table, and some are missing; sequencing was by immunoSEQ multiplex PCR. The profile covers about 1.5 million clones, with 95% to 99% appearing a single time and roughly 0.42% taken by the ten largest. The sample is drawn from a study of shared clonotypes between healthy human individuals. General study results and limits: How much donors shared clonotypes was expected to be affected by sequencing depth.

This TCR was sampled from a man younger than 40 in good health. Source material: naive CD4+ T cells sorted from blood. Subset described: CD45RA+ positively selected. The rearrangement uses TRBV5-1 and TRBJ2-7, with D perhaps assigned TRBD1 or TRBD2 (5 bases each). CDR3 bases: TGCGCCAGCAGCTTGGCGGGACCGTACGAGCAGTACTTC. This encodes CASSLAGPYEQYF.